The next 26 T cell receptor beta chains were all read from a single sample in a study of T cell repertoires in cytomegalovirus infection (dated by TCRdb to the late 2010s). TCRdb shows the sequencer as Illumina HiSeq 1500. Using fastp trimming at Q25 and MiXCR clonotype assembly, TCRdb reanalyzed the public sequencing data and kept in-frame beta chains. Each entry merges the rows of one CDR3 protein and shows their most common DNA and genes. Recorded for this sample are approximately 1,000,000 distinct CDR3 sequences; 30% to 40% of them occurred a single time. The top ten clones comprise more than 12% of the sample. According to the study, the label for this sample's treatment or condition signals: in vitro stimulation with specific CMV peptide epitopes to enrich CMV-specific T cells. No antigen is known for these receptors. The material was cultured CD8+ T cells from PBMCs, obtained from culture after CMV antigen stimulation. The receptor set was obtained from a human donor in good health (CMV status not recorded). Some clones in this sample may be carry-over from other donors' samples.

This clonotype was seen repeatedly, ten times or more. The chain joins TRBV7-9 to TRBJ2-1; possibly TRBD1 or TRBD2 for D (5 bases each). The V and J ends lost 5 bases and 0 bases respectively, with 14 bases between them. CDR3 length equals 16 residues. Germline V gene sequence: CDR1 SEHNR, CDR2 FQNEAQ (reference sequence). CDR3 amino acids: CASSPGTMVSYNEQFF. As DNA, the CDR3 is TGTGCCAGCAGCCCTGGGACCATGGTCTCCTACAATGAGCAGTTCTTC.

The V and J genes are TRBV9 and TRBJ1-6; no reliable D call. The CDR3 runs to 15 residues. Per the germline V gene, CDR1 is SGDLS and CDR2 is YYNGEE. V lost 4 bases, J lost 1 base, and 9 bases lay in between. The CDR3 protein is CASSPKGSYNSPLHF. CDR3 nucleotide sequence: TGTGCCAGCAGCCCGAAAGGGTCCTATAATTCACCCCTCCACTTT.

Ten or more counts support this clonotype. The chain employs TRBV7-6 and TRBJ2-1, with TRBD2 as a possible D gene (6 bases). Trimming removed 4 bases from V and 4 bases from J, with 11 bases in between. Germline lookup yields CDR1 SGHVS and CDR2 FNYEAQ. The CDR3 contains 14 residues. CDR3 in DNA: TGTGCCAGCAGCTCCGGGACTTTGTACAATGAGCAGTTCTTC. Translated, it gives CASSSGTLYNEQFF.

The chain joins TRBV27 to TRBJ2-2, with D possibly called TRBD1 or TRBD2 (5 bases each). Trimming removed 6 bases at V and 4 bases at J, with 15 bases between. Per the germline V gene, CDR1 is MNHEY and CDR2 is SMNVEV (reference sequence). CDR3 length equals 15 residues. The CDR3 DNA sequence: TGTGCCAGCAGAGCCGGGACCTATTCCACCGGGGAGCTGTTTTTT. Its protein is CASRAGTYSTGELFF.

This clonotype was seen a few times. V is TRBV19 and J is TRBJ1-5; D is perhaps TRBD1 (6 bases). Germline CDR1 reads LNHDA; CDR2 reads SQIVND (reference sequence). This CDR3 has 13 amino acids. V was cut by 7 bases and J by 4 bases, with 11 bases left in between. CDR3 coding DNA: TGTGCCAGTACCATACAGGGAAATCAGCCCCAGCATTTT. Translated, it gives CASTIQGNQPQHF. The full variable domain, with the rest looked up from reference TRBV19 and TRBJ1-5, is DGGITQSPKYLFRKEGQNVTLSCEQNLNHDAMYWYRQDPGQGLRLIYYSQIVNDFQKGDIAEGYSVSREKKESFPLTVTSAQKNPTAFYLCASTIQGNQPQHFGDGTRLSIL.

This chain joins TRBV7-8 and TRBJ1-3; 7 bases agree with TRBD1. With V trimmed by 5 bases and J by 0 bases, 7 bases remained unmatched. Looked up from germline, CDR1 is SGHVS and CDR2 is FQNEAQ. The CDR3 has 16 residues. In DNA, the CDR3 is TGTGCCAGCAGCCTCGACAGGGCTCACTCTGGAAACACCATATATTTT. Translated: CASSLDRAHSGNTIYF.

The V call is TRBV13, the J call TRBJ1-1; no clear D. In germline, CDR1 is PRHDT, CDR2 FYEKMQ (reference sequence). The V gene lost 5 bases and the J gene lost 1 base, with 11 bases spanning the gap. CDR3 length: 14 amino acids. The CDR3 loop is CASSMGRRNTEAFF. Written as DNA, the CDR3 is TGTGCCAGCAGCATGGGGAGGAGGAACACTGAAGCTTTCTTT.

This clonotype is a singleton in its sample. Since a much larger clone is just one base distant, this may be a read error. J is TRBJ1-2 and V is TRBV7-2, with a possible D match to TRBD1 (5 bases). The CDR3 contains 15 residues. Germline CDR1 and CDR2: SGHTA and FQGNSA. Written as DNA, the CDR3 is TGTGTCAGCAGTCTCGACGACGGGGGTAACTATGGCTACACCTTC. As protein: CVSSLDDGGNYGYTF.

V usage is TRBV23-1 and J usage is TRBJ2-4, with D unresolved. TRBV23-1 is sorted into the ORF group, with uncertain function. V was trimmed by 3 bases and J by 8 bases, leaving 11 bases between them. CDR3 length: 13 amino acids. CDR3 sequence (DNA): TGCGCCAGCAGTCAGCCAGTAATCGACATTCAGTACTTC. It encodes CASSQPVIDIQYF.

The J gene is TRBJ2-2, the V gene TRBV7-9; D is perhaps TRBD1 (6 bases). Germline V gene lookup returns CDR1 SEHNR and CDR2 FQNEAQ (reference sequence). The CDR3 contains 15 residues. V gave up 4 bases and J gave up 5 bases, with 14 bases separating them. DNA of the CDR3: TGTGCCAGCAGCTCAAGGTTAAGGGGGACCGGGGAGCTGTTTTTT. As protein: CASSSRLRGTGELFF.

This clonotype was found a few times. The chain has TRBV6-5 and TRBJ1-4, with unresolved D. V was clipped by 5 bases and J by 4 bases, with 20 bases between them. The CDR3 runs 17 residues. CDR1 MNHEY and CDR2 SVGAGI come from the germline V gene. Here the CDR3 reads CASSPKFDLLVNEKLFF. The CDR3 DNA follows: TGTGCCAGCAGTCCTAAATTCGACCTTCTCGTTAATGAAAAACTGTTTTTT.

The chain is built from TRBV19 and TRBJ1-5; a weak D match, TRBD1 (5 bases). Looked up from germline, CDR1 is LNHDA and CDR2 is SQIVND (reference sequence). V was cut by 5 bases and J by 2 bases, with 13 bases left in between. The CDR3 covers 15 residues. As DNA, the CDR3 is TGTGCCAGTAGTGATGGGGCCGGGGGCAATCAGCCCCAGCATTTT. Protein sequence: CASSDGAGGNQPQHF.

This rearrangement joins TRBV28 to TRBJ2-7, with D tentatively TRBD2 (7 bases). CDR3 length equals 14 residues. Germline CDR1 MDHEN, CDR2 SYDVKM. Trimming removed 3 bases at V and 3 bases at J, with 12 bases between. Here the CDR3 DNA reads TGTGCCAGCAGTTTGGGGGGGGGCCTCTACGAGCAGTACGTC. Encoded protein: CASSLGGGLYEQYV.

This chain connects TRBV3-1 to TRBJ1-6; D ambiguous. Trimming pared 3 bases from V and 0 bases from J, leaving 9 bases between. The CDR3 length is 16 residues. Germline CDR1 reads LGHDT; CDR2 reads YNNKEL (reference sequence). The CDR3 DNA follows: TGTGCCAGCAGCCAGTTCAAACACTCCTATAATTCACCCCTCCACTTT. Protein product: CASSQFKHSYNSPLHF.

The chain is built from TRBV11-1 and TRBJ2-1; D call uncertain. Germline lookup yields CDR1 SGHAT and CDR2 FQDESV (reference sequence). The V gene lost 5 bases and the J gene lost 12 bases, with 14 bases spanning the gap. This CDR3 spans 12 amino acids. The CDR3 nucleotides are TGTGCCAGCAGCGCATGGGATAAGGGGCAGTTCTTC. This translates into CASSAWDKGQFF. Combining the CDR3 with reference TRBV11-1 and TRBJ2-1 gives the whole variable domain EAEVAQSPRYKITEKSQAVAFWCDPISGHATLYWYRQILGQGPELLVQFQDESVVDDSQLPKDRFSAERLKGVDSTLKIQPAELGDSAMYLCASSAWDKGQFFGPGTRLTVL.

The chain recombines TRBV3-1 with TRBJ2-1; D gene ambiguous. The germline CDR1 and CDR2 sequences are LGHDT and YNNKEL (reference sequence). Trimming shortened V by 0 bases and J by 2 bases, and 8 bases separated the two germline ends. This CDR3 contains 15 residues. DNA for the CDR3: TGTGCCAGCAGCCAAGATGGTGGGGCCTACAATGAGCAGTTCTTC. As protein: CASSQDGGAYNEQFF.

The CDR3 spells CASSWGQSDPDEKLFF. The DNA of the CDR3 is TGTGCCAGCAGCTGGGGACAGTCGGACCCTGATGAAAAACTGTTTTTT. The rearrangement joins TRBV6-2 or TRBV6-3 to TRBJ1-4, with 7 bases matching TRBD1. V gave up 6 bases and J gave up 6 bases; unmatched junction bases: 13. Germline V gene data show CDR1 as MNHEY and CDR2 as SVGEGT. CDR3 length: 16 residues.

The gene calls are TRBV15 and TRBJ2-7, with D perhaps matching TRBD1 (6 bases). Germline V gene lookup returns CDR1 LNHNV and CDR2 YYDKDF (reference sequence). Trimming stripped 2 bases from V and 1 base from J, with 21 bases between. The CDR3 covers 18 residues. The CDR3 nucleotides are TGTGCCACCAGCAGACTACCCGACTACCCGACAGGATCCTACGAGCAGTACGTC. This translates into CATSRLPDYPTGSYEQYV.

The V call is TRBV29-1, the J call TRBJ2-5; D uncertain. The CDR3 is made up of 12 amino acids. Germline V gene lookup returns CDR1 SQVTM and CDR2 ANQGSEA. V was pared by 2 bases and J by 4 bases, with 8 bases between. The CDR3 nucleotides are TGCAGCGTTGAACTGTTGGGAGAGACCCAGTACTTC. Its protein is CSVELLGETQYF. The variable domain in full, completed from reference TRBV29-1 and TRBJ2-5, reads SAVISQKPSRDICQRGTSLTIQCQVDSQVTMMFWYRQQPGQSLTLIATANQGSEATYESGFVIDKFPISRPNLTFSTLTVSNMSPEDSSIYLCSVELLGETQYFGPGTRLLVL.

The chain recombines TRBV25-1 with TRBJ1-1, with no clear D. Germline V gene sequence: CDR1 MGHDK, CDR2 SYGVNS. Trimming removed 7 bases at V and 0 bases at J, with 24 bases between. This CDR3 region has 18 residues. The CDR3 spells CASIGRSTNSLVNTEAFF. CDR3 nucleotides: TGTGCCAGCATTGGGCGCTCCACGAACAGCTTAGTGAACACTGAAGCTTTCTTT.

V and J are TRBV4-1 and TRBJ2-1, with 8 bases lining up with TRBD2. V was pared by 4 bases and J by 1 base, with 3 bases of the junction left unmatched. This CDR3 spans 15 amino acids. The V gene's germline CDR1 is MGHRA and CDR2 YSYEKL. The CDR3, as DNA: TGCGCCAGCAGCCGAGCGGGGGAGTCCTACAATGAGCAGTTCTTC. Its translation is CASSRAGESYNEQFF.

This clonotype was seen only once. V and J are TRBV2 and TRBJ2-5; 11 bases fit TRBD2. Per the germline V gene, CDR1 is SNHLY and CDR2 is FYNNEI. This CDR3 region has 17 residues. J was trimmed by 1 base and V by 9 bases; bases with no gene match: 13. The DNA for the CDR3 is TGTGCCAGAGGGGGGACTAGCGGTTTGTGGTTCCAAGAGACCCAGTACTTC. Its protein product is CARGGTSGLWFQETQYF.

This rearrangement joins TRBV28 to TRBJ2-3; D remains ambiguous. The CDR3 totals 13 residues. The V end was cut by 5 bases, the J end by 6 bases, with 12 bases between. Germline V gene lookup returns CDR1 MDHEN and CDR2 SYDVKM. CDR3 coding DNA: TGTGCCAGCAGTCTCCTTGTCGGGGATACGCAGTATTTT. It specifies CASSLLVGDTQYF.

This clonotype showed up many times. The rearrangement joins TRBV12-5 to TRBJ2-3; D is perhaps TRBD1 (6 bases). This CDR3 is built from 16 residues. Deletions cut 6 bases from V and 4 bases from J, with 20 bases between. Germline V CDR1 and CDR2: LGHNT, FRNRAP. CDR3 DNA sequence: TGTGCTAGTGGAAGGGTAAGGGGGAAGCGGCCAGATACGCAGTATTTT. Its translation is CASGRVRGKRPDTQYF.

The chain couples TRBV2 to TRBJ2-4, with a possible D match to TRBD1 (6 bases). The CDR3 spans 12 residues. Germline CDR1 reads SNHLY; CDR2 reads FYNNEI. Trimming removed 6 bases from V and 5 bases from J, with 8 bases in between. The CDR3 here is CASRAGENIQYF. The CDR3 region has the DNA TGTGCCAGCAGGGCAGGGGAAAACATTCAGTACTTC.

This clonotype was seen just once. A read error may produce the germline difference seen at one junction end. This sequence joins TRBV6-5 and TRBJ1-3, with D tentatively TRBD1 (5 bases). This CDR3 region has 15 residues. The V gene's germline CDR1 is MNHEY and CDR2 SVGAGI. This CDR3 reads CASSYSRGPGNTLYF. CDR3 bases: TGTGCCAGCAGTTACTCAAGGGGACCTGGAAACACCTTATATTTT.